The TCR beta chain under discussion was sequenced for a study of blood T cell repertoires in COVID-19. Looking at the study overall: Samples taken during acute and convalescent COVID-19 were collected in the United States, Italy and Spain. The analysed material was cDNA or gDNA that came from T cells, B-cell-depleted T cells, or PBMCs.

As processed by the authors: It was from reference gene primer amplification that nucleated cell counts were estimated. Profiling relied on immunoSEQ multiplex PCR, and the TCRdb table lists in-frame clones only, not all of them. That table furnishes V, J and clone size, whereas the DNA furnished D and trimming. The sample records roughly 200,000 clones, 76% being singletons. V dropped 6 bases and J dropped 7; count of bases not matched to a gene: 15. The CDR3 spans 17 residues. Per germline, CDR1 SGHTA and CDR2 FQGNSA. This chain links TRBV7-2 with TRBJ2-3, with 11 bases identical to TRBD2. The receptor comes from a woman in her forties or fifties with active or convalescent COVID-19. Sequencing input: peripheral blood. The CDR3 nucleotides are TGTGCCAGCAGTTCATCCAAGACTAGCGGGAACATAAATACGCAGTATTTT. Translating gives CASSSSKTSGNINTQYF. Full variable domain (outside the CDR3, taken from reference TRBV7-2 and TRBJ2-3): GAGVSQSPSNKVTEKGKDVELRCDPISGHTALYWYRQSLGQGLEFLIYFQGNSAPDKSGLPSDRFSAERTGGSVSTLTIQRTQQEDSAVYLCASSSSKTSGNINTQYFGPGTRLTVL.